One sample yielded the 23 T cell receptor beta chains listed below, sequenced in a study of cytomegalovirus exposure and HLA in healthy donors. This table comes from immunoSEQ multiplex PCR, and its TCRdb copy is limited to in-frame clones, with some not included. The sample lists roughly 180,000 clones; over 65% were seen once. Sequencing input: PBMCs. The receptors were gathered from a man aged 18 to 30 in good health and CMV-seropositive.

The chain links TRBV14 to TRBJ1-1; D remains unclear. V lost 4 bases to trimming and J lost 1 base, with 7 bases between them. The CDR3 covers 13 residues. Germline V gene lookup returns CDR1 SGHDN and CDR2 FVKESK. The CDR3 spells CASSLEENTEAFF. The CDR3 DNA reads TGTGCCAGCAGCCTCGAGGAGAACACTGAAGCTTTCTTT.

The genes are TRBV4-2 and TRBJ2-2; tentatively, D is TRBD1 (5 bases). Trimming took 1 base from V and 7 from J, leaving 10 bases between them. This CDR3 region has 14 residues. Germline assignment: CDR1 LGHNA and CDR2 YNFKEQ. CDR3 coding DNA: TGTGCCAGCAGCCAAGCTACTCAGGGCGGGGAGCTGTTTTTT. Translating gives CASSQATQGGELFF.

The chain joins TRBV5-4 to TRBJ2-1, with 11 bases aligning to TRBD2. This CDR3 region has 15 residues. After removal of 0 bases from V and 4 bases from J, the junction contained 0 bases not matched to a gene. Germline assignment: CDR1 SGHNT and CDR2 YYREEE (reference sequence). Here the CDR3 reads CASSLGLAGYNEQFF. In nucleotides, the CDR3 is TGTGCCAGCAGCTTGGGACTAGCGGGGTACAATGAGCAGTTCTTC.

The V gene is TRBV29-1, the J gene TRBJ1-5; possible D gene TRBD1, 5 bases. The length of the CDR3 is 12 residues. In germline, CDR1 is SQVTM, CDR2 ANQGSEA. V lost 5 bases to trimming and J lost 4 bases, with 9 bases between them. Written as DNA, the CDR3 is TGCAGCGTTTCTGGGGCAAATCAGCCCCAGCATTTT. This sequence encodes CSVSGANQPQHF.

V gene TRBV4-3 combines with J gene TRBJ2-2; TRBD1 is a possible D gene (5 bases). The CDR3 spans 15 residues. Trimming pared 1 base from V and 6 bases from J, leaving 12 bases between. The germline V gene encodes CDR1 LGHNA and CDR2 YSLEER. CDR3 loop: CASSQGQSESGELFF. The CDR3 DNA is TGCGCCAGCAGCCAAGGACAGTCTGAATCCGGGGAGCTGTTTTTT.

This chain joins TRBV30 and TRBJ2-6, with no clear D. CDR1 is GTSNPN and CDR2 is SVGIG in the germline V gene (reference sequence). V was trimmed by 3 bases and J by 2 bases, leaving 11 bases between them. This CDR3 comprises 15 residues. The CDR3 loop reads CAWSRWLAGANVLTF. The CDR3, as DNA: TGTGCCTGGAGCCGGTGGCTAGCTGGGGCCAACGTCCTGACTTTC.

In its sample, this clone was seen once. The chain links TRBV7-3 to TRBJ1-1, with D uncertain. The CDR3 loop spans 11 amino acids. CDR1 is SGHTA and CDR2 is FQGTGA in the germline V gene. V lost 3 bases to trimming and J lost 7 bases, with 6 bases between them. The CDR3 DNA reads TGTGCCAGCAGCTTTAGCGGTGAAGCTTTCTTT. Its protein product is CASSFSGEAFF.

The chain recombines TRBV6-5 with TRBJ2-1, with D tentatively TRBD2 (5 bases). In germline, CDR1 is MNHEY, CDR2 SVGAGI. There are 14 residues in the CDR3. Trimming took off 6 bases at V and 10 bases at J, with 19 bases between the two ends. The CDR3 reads CASRPPGLGMEQFF. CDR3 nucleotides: TGTGCCAGCAGGCCCCCAGGACTGGGAATGGAGCAGTTCTTC.

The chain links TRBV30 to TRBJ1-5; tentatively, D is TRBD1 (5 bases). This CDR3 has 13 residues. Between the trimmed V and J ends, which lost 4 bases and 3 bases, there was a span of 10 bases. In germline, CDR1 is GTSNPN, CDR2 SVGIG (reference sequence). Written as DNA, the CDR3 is TGTGCCTGGACCCCGGGGGACAATCAGCCCCAGCATTTT. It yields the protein CAWTPGDNQPQHF.

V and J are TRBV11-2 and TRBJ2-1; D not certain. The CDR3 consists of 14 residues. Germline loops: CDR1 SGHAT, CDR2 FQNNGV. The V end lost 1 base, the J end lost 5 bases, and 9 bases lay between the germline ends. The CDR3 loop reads CASSLVRANNEQFF. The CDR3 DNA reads TGTGCCAGCAGCTTAGTGCGAGCCAACAATGAGCAGTTCTTC.

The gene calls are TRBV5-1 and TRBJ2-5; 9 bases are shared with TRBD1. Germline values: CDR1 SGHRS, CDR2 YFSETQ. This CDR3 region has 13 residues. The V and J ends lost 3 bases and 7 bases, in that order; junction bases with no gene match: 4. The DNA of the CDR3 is TGCGCCAGCAGCTCCGGACAGGGGTGGACCCAGTACTTC. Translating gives CASSSGQGWTQYF.

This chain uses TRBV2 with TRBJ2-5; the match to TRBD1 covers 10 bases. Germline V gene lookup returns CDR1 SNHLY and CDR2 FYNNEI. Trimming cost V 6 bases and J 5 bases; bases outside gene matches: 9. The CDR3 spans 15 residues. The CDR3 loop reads CASRDRGGVWETQYF. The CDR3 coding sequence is TGTGCCAGCAGGGACAGGGGGGGCGTCTGGGAGACCCAGTACTTC.

Here the CDR3 DNA reads TGTGCCAGCAGTTCAGGGGGCTCGTGGCGTGGCTACACCTTC. Encoded protein: CASSSGGSWRGYTF. The chain links TRBV28 to TRBJ1-2; 8 nucleotides align to TRBD1. CDR1 is MDHEN, CDR2 SYDVKM, per germline. The CDR3 spans 14 residues. J was trimmed by 7 bases and V by 4 bases; bases with no gene match: 8.

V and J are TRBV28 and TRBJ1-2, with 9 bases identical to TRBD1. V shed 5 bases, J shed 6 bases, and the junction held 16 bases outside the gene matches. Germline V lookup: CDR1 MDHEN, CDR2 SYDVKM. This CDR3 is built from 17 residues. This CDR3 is CASSQSGTGSRQDGYTF. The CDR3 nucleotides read TGTGCCAGCAGTCAATCCGGGACAGGGTCGCGGCAGGATGGCTACACCTTC.

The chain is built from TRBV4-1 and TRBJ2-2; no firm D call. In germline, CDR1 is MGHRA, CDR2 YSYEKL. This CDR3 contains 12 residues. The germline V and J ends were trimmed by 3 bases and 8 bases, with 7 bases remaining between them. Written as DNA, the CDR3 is TGCGCCAGCAGCCATTTGGCTGGGGAGCTGTTTTTT. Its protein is CASSHLAGELFF.

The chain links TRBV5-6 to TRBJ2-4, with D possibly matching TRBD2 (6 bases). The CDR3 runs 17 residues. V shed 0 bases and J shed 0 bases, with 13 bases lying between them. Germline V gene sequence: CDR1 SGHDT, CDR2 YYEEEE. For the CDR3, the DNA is TGTGCCAGCAGCTTGGGGGAGACTAGATTAGCCAAAAACATTCAGTACTTC. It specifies CASSLGETRLAKNIQYF. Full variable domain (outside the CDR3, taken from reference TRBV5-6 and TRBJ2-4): DAGVTQSPTHLIKTRGQQVTLRCSPKSGHDTVSWYQQALGQGPQFIFQYYEEEERQRGNFPDRFSGHQFPNYSSELNVNALLLGDSALYLCASSLGETRLAKNIQYFGAGTRLSVL.

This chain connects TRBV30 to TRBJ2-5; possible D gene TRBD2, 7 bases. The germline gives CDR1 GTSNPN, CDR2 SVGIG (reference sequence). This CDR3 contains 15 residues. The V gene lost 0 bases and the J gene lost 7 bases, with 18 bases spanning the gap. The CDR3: CAWSVVGGAQGTQYF. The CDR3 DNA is TGTGCCTGGAGTGTAGTTGGGGGGGCCCAGGGGACCCAGTACTTC.

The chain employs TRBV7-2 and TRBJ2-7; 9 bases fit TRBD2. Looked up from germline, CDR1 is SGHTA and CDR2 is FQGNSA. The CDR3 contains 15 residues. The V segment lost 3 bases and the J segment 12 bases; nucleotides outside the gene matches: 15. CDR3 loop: CASSLGLAGLPTGYF. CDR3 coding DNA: TGTGCCAGCAGCTTGGGTCTAGCGGGACTCCCTACGGGGTACTTC.

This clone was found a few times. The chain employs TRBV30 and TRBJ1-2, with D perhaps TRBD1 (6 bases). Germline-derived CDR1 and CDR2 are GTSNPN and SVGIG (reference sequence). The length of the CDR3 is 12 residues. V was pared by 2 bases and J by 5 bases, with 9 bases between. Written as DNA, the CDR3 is TGTGCCTGGAGTTCCACAGGGTATGGCTACACCTTC. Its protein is CAWSSTGYGYTF.

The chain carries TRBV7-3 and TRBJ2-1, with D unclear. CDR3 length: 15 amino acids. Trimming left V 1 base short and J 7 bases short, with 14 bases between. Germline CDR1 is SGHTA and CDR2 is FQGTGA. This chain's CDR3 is CASSLRALRENEQFF. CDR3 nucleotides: TGTGCCAGCAGCTTAAGGGCACTTCGTGAGAATGAGCAGTTCTTC.

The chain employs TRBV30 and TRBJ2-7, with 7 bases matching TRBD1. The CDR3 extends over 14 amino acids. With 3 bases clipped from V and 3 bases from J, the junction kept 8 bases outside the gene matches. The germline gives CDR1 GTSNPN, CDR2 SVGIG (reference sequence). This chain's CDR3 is CAWSDRVGIYEQYF. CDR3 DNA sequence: TGTGCCTGGAGCGACAGGGTTGGGATCTACGAGCAGTACTTC.

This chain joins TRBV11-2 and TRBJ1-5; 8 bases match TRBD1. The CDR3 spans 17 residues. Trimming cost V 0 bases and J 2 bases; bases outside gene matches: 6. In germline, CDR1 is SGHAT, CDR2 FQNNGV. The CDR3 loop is CASSLDGQGRGNQPQHF. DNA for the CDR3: TGTGCCAGCAGCTTAGATGGACAGGGTAGAGGCAATCAGCCCCAGCATTTT.

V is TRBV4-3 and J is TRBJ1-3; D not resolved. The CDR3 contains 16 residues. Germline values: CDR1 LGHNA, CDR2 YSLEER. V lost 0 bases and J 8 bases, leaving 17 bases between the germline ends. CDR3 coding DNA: TGCGCCAGCAGCCAAGATTTGCCGGGAGCTCGGGACACCATATATTTT. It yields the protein CASSQDLPGARDTIYF.